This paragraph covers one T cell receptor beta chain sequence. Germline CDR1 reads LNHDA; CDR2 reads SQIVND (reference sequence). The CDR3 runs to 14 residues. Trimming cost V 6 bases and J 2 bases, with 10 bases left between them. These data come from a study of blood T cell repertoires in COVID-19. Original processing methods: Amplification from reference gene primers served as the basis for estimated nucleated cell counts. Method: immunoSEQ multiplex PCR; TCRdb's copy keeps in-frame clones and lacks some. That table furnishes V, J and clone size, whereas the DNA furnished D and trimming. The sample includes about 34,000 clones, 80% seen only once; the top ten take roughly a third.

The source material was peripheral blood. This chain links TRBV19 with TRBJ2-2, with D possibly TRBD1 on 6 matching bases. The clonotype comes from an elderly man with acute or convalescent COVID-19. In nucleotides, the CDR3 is TGTGCCAGTAGGAAGGGGGACAACACCGGGGAGCTGTTTTTT. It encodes CASRKGDNTGELFF.